A selection of T cell receptor beta chains follows, all from one sample in a study of T-cell reconstitution after alpha-beta-depleted transplantation in children. TCRdb reprocessed the PCR reads via MiXCR and lists one record per CDR3 protein. Among more than 200,000 distinct CDR3 sequences listed, more than 15% were seen once. Source: PBMCs, mostly from graft donor cells, taken 360 days after TCRalphabeta/CD19-depleted stem cell transplant. All receptors derive from a male patient aged 2-15 years who had a stem cell transplant for acute lymphoblastic leukemia, so the T cells may come from the graft donor. CDR3s include the opening cysteine and the closing phenylalanine or tryptophan. D genes are given only for firm matches. Not all rows give a size; the values are once, few, many and, for expanded clones, a class.

j_gene: TRBJ2-7; v_gene: TRBV15; abundance: few; d_gene: -; CDR3nt: TGTGCCACCAGCAGAGATCGAGGTGTCTACGAGCAGTACTTC; CDR3aa: CATSRDRGVYEQYF
j_gene: TRBJ2-1; v_gene: TRBV20-1; abundance: many; d_gene: TRBD2; CDR3nt: TGCAGTGTCCCTTCTAGCGGGGGCCACAATGAGCAGTTCTTC; CDR3aa: CSVPSSGGHNEQFF
j_gene: TRBJ1-6; v_gene: TRBV7-6; abundance: few; d_gene: -; CDR3nt: TGTGCCAGCAGCTTAGTCCTTAATTCACCCCTCCACTTT; CDR3aa: CASSLVLNSPLHF
j_gene: TRBJ2-5; v_gene: TRBV10-3; abundance: many; d_gene: -; CDR3nt: TGTGCCATCAGTGAGCAAGACAGGTACCAAGAGACCCAGTACTTC; CDR3aa: CAISEQDRYQETQYF
j_gene: TRBJ1-2; v_gene: TRBV10-3; abundance: few; d_gene: -; CDR3nt: TGTGCCATCAGTGACAGAACCAACGGGTTAATCTATGGCTACACCTTC; CDR3aa: CAISDRTNGLIYGYTF
j_gene: TRBJ1-6; v_gene: TRBV27; abundance: few; d_gene: -; CDR3nt: TGTGCCAGCAGTTCTCAGGGGCAGGGGTACTCACCCCTCCACTTT; CDR3aa: CASSSQGQGYSPLHF
j_gene: TRBJ2-7; v_gene: TRBV2; abundance: -; d_gene: TRBD2; CDR3nt: TGTGCCAGCAGAGGGACTAGCGGGACCTACGAGCAGTACTTC; CDR3aa: CASRGTSGTYEQYF
j_gene: TRBJ1-1; v_gene: TRBV7-9; abundance: few; d_gene: -; CDR3nt: TGTGCCAGCAGCTTTATCCCAACAGGAAGAGACACTGAAGCTTTCTTT; CDR3aa: CASSFIPTGRDTEAFF
j_gene: TRBJ2-4; v_gene: TRBV11-2; abundance: once; d_gene: TRBD1; CDR3nt: TGTGCCAGCAGCTCTGACTTTGGGACAGACAAAAACATTCAGTACTTC; CDR3aa: CASSSDFGTDKNIQYF
j_gene: TRBJ2-1; v_gene: TRBV3-1; abundance: -; d_gene: TRBD2; CDR3nt: TGTGCCAGCAGCCAAGATACGCGGGGGTCTAATGAGCAGTTCTTC; CDR3aa: CASSQDTRGSNEQFF
j_gene: TRBJ2-1; v_gene: TRBV12-3/TRBV12-4; abundance: -; d_gene: TRBD2; CDR3nt: TGTGCCAGCAGCGACCGGACTAGCGGGGGGGTACTGCAGTTCTTC; CDR3aa: CASSDRTSGGVLQFF
j_gene: TRBJ2-3; v_gene: TRBV7-7; abundance: -; d_gene: TRBD1; CDR3nt: TGTGCTAGCAGCTTCCACCGACAGGGTGCGGGCACAGATACGCAGTATTTT; CDR3aa: CASSFHRQGAGTDTQYF
j_gene: TRBJ2-1; v_gene: TRBV3-1; abundance: -; d_gene: TRBD2; CDR3nt: TGTGCCAGCACCCGCGGCGGGAGAGCCTACAATGAGCAGTTCTTC; CDR3aa: CASTRGGRAYNEQFF
j_gene: TRBJ1-4; v_gene: TRBV2; abundance: few; d_gene: -; CDR3nt: TGTGCCAGCACTTACGCGGGGGGCAATGAAAAACTGTTTTTT; CDR3aa: CASTYAGGNEKLFF
j_gene: TRBJ1-3; v_gene: TRBV9; abundance: many; d_gene: -; CDR3nt: TGTGCCAGCAGCGTAGTAGAAGGAAACACCATATATTTT; CDR3aa: CASSVVEGNTIYF
j_gene: TRBJ1-5; v_gene: TRBV7-8; abundance: -; d_gene: -; CDR3nt: TGTGCCAGCAGCTCGGCACCCACAGGGCCGAATCAGCCCCAGCATTTT; CDR3aa: CASSSAPTGPNQPQHF
j_gene: TRBJ2-3; v_gene: TRBV6-5; abundance: -; d_gene: TRBD1; CDR3nt: TGTGCCAGCAGTTCCCAGGGGGCGACAGATACGCAGTATTTT; CDR3aa: CASSSQGATDTQYF
j_gene: TRBJ1-5; v_gene: TRBV18; abundance: -; d_gene: -; CDR3nt: TGTGCCAGCTCACCACTGGGGGGCCTGAATCAGCCCCAGCATTTT; CDR3aa: CASSPLGGLNQPQHF
j_gene: TRBJ1-6; v_gene: TRBV28; abundance: few; d_gene: -; CDR3nt: TGTGCCAGCAGTACTCAGGGTAGCTCCTATAATTCACCCCTCCACTTT; CDR3aa: CASSTQGSSYNSPLHF
j_gene: TRBJ2-6; v_gene: TRBV2; abundance: -; d_gene: -; CDR3nt: TGTGCCAGCAAGCGAGACCAGGGTTCTGGGGCCAACGTCCTGACTTTC; CDR3aa: CASKRDQGSGANVLTF
j_gene: TRBJ2-2; v_gene: TRBV20-1; abundance: -; d_gene: TRBD1; CDR3nt: TGCAGTGCGGAGGACAGGGGGGTCGCCGGGGAGCTGTTTTTT; CDR3aa: CSAEDRGVAGELFF
j_gene: TRBJ2-2; v_gene: TRBV2; abundance: few; d_gene: TRBD2; CDR3nt: TGTGCCAGCAGTGAAAGGGGAGCGGGAGAGGCGAACACCGGGGAGCTGTTTTTT; CDR3aa: CASSERGAGEANTGELFF
j_gene: TRBJ2-2; v_gene: TRBV27; abundance: once; d_gene: TRBD2; CDR3nt: TGTGCCAGCAGTTTAGGGACTAAGGACACCGGGGAGCTGTTTTTT; CDR3aa: CASSLGTKDTGELFF
j_gene: TRBJ2-7; v_gene: TRBV12-3/TRBV12-4; abundance: few; d_gene: TRBD1; CDR3nt: TGTGCCAGCAGCGTACAGGGGGCGCACGACGAGCAGTACTTC; CDR3aa: CASSVQGAHDEQYF
j_gene: TRBJ1-5; v_gene: TRBV13; abundance: many; d_gene: -; CDR3nt: TGTGCCAGCAGCCGACAGAATAGCAATCAGCCCCAGCATTTT; CDR3aa: CASSRQNSNQPQHF
j_gene: TRBJ2-7; v_gene: TRBV29-1; abundance: few; d_gene: -; CDR3nt: TGCAGCGTTGAAGGGGGTTCAGGTCCCTACGAGCAGTACTTC; CDR3aa: CSVEGGSGPYEQYF
j_gene: TRBJ2-5; v_gene: TRBV11-1; abundance: -; d_gene: TRBD2; CDR3nt: TGTGCCAGCAGCTGGGCGGGACTAGCAGAGACCCAGTACTTC; CDR3aa: CASSWAGLAETQYF
j_gene: TRBJ2-7; v_gene: TRBV5-1; abundance: few; d_gene: TRBD1; CDR3nt: TGCGCCAGCAGCTTGGCCGCCGGACAGGGCTACGAGCAGTACTTC; CDR3aa: CASSLAAGQGYEQYF
j_gene: TRBJ2-7; v_gene: TRBV6-5; abundance: -; d_gene: -; CDR3nt: TGTGCCAGCAGCCAGAAAGGGGGGGGGTCCTACGAGCAGTACTTC; CDR3aa: CASSQKGGGSYEQYF
j_gene: TRBJ1-6; v_gene: TRBV6-5; abundance: -; d_gene: TRBD1; CDR3nt: TGTGCCAGCAGTTTCCAGCAGGGGGGAGGTGATTCACCCCTCCACTTT; CDR3aa: CASSFQQGGGDSPLHF
j_gene: TRBJ2-7; v_gene: TRBV7-2; abundance: -; d_gene: -; CDR3nt: TGTGCCAGCAGCTTTTTTGTCGGGAGTGCCGGCTACGAGCAGTACTTC; CDR3aa: CASSFFVGSAGYEQYF
j_gene: TRBJ1-5; v_gene: TRBV28; abundance: -; d_gene: -; CDR3nt: TGTGCCAGCAGTTTGGGGGTGAGGGGAAGGAGCAATCAGCCCCAGCATTTT; CDR3aa: CASSLGVRGRSNQPQHF
j_gene: TRBJ2-1; v_gene: TRBV3-1; abundance: few; d_gene: -; CDR3nt: TGTGCCAGCAGCCAAGATCCGCCATTCGATGAGCAGTTCTTC; CDR3aa: CASSQDPPFDEQFF
j_gene: TRBJ2-4; v_gene: TRBV19; abundance: -; d_gene: -; CDR3nt: TGTGCCAGTAGGCCGGGCCTCAAGGGGGGCATTCAGTACTTC; CDR3aa: CASRPGLKGGIQYF
j_gene: TRBJ2-7; v_gene: TRBV27; abundance: -; d_gene: -; CDR3nt: TGTGCCAGCAGTGCAGGGACACGCGACGAGCAGTACTTC; CDR3aa: CASSAGTRDEQYF
j_gene: TRBJ2-7; v_gene: TRBV7-7; abundance: many; d_gene: -; CDR3nt: TGTGCTAGCAGCTTAAGGGCAGATTACGAGCAGTACTTC; CDR3aa: CASSLRADYEQYF
j_gene: TRBJ2-1; v_gene: TRBV3-1; abundance: few; d_gene: TRBD2; CDR3nt: TGTGCCAGCAGTCTAGCGGGGCCGTTCTACAATGAGCAGTTCTTC; CDR3aa: CASSLAGPFYNEQFF
j_gene: TRBJ2-7; v_gene: TRBV27; abundance: -; d_gene: -; CDR3nt: TGTGCCAGCACCTCCGGCTGGGAGCAGTACTTC; CDR3aa: CASTSGWEQYF
j_gene: TRBJ2-7; v_gene: TRBV21-1; abundance: once; d_gene: -; CDR3nt: TGTGCCAGCAGCTTTGGAAGGGACAGGGTTAACTACGAGCAGTACTTC; CDR3aa: CASSFGRDRVNYEQYF
j_gene: TRBJ2-3; v_gene: TRBV7-8; abundance: few; d_gene: TRBD1; CDR3nt: TGTGCCAGCAGCTTCGGTGTGACAGGGTTGGGGTTGGGCACAGATACGCAGTATTTT; CDR3aa: CASSFGVTGLGLGTDTQYF
j_gene: TRBJ1-5; v_gene: TRBV7-8; abundance: -; d_gene: -; CDR3nt: TGTGCCAGCAGCTCCACCTTTCACAATCAGCCCCAGCATTTT; CDR3aa: CASSSTFHNQPQHF
j_gene: TRBJ1-1; v_gene: TRBV28; abundance: few; d_gene: -; CDR3nt: TGTGCCAGCAGCTACGTAAGGACTGAAGCTTTCTTT; CDR3aa: CASSYVRTEAFF
j_gene: TRBJ1-2; v_gene: TRBV12-3/TRBV12-4; abundance: many; d_gene: -; CDR3nt: TGTGCCAGCAGTTTAGCGACAGCTAACTATGGCTACACCTTC; CDR3aa: CASSLATANYGYTF
j_gene: TRBJ2-3; v_gene: TRBV24-1; abundance: few; d_gene: TRBD2; CDR3nt: TGTGCCACCAGTGGGATGGGTCGGGGGGGACCAGATACGCAGTATTTT; CDR3aa: CATSGMGRGGPDTQYF
j_gene: TRBJ2-2; v_gene: TRBV7-3; abundance: -; d_gene: -; CDR3nt: TGTGCCAGCAGCTTACTCCCAGGACCAACTCGGCTGTTTTTT; CDR3aa: CASSLLPGPTRLFF
j_gene: TRBJ2-7; v_gene: TRBV5-6; abundance: -; d_gene: TRBD2; CDR3nt: TGTGCCAGCAGCTGGGAAACTAGCGGGGGGGCCTTCCACGAGCAGTACTTC; CDR3aa: CASSWETSGGAFHEQYF
j_gene: TRBJ2-7; v_gene: TRBV4-3; abundance: few; d_gene: TRBD1; CDR3nt: TGCGCCAGCAGCCAAGGGGACAGGGAAACCTACGAGCAGTACTTC; CDR3aa: CASSQGDRETYEQYF
j_gene: TRBJ2-2; v_gene: TRBV29-1; abundance: -; d_gene: TRBD1; CDR3nt: TGCAGCGGGGACAGGGGTGGCGGGGAGCTGTTTTTT; CDR3aa: CSGDRGGGELFF
j_gene: TRBJ2-2; v_gene: TRBV9; abundance: -; d_gene: -; CDR3nt: TGTGCCAGCAGCCCCCGGCCTAGTTTGACCGGGGAGCTGTTTTTT; CDR3aa: CASSPRPSLTGELFF
j_gene: TRBJ1-1; v_gene: TRBV20-1; abundance: few; d_gene: -; CDR3nt: TGCAGTGCTAGAGCGGCCAGGGGATATTCGAACACTGAAGCTTTCTTT; CDR3aa: CSARAARGYSNTEAFF
j_gene: TRBJ1-3; v_gene: TRBV12-3/TRBV12-4; abundance: few; d_gene: -; CDR3nt: TGTGCCAGCAGCACCCATGAGGCCGGCTCTGGAAACACCATATATTTT; CDR3aa: CASSTHEAGSGNTIYF
j_gene: TRBJ2-5; v_gene: TRBV2; abundance: -; d_gene: -; CDR3nt: TGTGCCAGCAGTCTGGGGGATTTCGGGACCCAGTACTTC; CDR3aa: CASSLGDFGTQYF
j_gene: TRBJ1-6; v_gene: TRBV28; abundance: many; d_gene: -; CDR3nt: TGTGCCAGCAGTTTAGGCTTTTCACCCCTCCACTTT; CDR3aa: CASSLGFSPLHF
j_gene: TRBJ2-7; v_gene: TRBV18; abundance: once; d_gene: -; CDR3nt: TGTGCCAGCTCACCAGGAGTCGGGCCAGGGAATAGCGAGCAGTACTTC; CDR3aa: CASSPGVGPGNSEQYF
j_gene: TRBJ1-1; v_gene: TRBV20-1; abundance: -; d_gene: -; CDR3nt: TGCAGTGCTATAGACAGTGAAGCTTTCTTT; CDR3aa: CSAIDSEAFF
j_gene: TRBJ2-5; v_gene: TRBV11-1; abundance: -; d_gene: TRBD2; CDR3nt: TGTGCCAGCAGCTTAGCCCTGCGGGGGGGAGAAGAGACCCAGTACTTC; CDR3aa: CASSLALRGGEETQYF
j_gene: TRBJ1-6; v_gene: TRBV10-1; abundance: few; d_gene: TRBD1; CDR3nt: TGCGCCAGCAGGGGACAGGGGGCTTCACCCCTCCACTTT; CDR3aa: CASRGQGASPLHF
j_gene: TRBJ1-4; v_gene: TRBV12-3/TRBV12-4; abundance: few; d_gene: TRBD1; CDR3nt: TGTGCCAGCAGTCCTGACAGGGAGTGGGAAAAACTGTTTTTT; CDR3aa: CASSPDREWEKLFF